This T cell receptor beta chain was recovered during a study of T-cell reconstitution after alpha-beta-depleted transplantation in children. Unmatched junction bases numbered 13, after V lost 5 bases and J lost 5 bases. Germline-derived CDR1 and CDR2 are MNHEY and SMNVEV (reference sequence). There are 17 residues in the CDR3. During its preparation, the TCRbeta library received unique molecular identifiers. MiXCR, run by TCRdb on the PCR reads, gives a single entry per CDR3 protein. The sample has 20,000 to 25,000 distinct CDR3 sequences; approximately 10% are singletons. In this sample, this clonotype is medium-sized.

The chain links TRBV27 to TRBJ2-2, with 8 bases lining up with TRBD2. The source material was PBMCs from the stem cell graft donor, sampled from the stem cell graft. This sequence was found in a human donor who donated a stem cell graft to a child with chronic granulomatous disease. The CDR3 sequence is CASSPTGTRVGTGELFF. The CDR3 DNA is TGTGCCAGCAGTCCGACCGGGACTAGAGTGGGGACCGGGGAGCTGTTTTTT.